One sample yielded the 11 T cell receptor beta chains listed below, sequenced in a study of CD8 T cells in ankylosing spondylitis. TCRdb processed the 5' RACE reads anew with MiXCR; each CDR3 protein has one entry. The data hold about 340,000 distinct CDR3 sequences, with roughly 15% observed a single time. Input material: blood, either unsorted or a sorted T cell fraction (not recorded which). The receptors derive from a male donor with ankylosing spondylitis or in good health (not recorded which).

The sample holds a few counts of this clonotype. This chain connects TRBV6-1 to TRBJ2-3; 8 positions match TRBD1. Per germline, CDR1 MNHNS and CDR2 SASEGT. The CDR3 is made up of 17 amino acids. V shed 6 bases, J shed 3 bases, and the junction held 14 bases outside the gene matches. The DNA for the CDR3 is TGTGCCAGCAGCCGATTTGGGGCAGGGGGCTCGACAGATACGCAGTATTTT. Amino acids: CASSRFGAGGSTDTQYF.

Only a few counts were recorded for this clonotype. The chain recombines TRBV5-4 with TRBJ1-1; 11 positions agree with TRBD1. This CDR3 is built from 15 residues. V dropped 4 bases and J dropped 7; count of bases not matched to a gene: 9. Germline-derived CDR1 and CDR2 are SGHNT and YYREEE (reference sequence). CDR3 loop: CASSTSSGQGVEAFF. The CDR3 DNA reads TGTGCCAGCAGCACCAGCTCGGGACAGGGGGTTGAAGCTTTCTTT.

The table lists this clonotype with many counts. The CDR3 loop is CSVDTGDEKLFF. The CDR3 nucleotides read TGCAGCGTTGACACAGGAGACGAAAAACTGTTTTTT. J is TRBJ1-4 and V is TRBV29-1; weak D call: TRBD1 (5 bases). Trimming took 3 bases from V and 8 from J, leaving 10 bases between them. CDR3 length: 12 amino acids. Germline V gene lookup returns CDR1 SQVTM and CDR2 ANQGSEA.

The chain joins TRBV7-2 to TRBJ2-3; maybe TRBD1 (6 bases). CDR1 is SGHTA and CDR2 is FQGNSA in the germline V gene. The CDR3 is 14 residues long. The V gene lost 5 bases and the J gene lost 2 bases, with 11 bases spanning the gap. CDR3 DNA sequence: TGTGCCAGCAGCGTAGGGGGATACACAGATACGCAGTATTTT. It translates to CASSVGGYTDTQYF.

The CDR3 DNA reads as TGTGCCATCAGTTGGGACAGAGACACTGAAGCTTTCTTT. Translating it yields CAISWDRDTEAFF. The chain carries TRBV10-3 and TRBJ1-1; 7 bases fit TRBD1. The J segment lost 3 bases and the V segment lost 5 bases, leaving 3 bases of the junction unmatched. Germline CDR1 and CDR2: ENHRY and SYGVKD. This CDR3 has 13 residues.

This clonotype was detected only a few times. The genes are TRBV30 and TRBJ2-7; the match to TRBD1 covers 11 bases. The CDR3 loop spans 16 amino acids. The V and J ends lost 1 base and 7 bases, in that order; junction bases with no gene match: 12. CDR1 is GTSNPN and CDR2 is SVGIG in the germline V gene (reference sequence). The CDR3 region is CAWSGRPGQGAREQYF. The CDR3 DNA follows: TGTGCCTGGAGTGGACGCCCCGGACAGGGGGCGCGTGAGCAGTACTTC.

This clonotype has a handful of counts. Since no conserved phenylalanine or tryptophan closes the CDR3, a read error is the likely cause. It is unclear where the CDR3 begins or ends on the DNA, so no DNA is shown, and the CDR3 is as TCRdb lists it. J is TRBJ2-7 and V is TRBV10-1; the D call in the table, TRBD2, was not verified against the DNA. Including both end residues, the CDR3 is 10 amino acids long. Germline V gene sequence: CDR1 WNHNN, CDR2 SYGVQD (reference sequence). This CDR3 is CASPDPSGRA.

J is TRBJ2-3 and V is TRBV27; TRBD2 agrees at 11 bases. The V gene end was trimmed by 6 bases and the J gene end by 4 bases; junction bases not matched to a gene: 3. Germline V gene lookup returns CDR1 MNHEY and CDR2 SMNVEV (reference sequence). The CDR3 spans 14 residues. The CDR3, as DNA: TGTGCCAGCAGGTGGGGACTAGCGGCAGATACGCAGTATTTT. It is translated as CASRWGLAADTQYF.

This clonotype was found a few times. V usage is TRBV18 and J usage is TRBJ2-3; TRBD2 agrees at 7 bases. This CDR3 is 16 amino acids long. CDR1 and CDR2 from the germline V gene are KGHSH and LQKENI. V dropped 3 bases and J dropped 0; count of bases not matched to a gene: 6. CDR3 amino acids: CASSPRREISTDTQYF. The CDR3 nucleotides are TGTGCCAGCTCACCCCGGCGGGAGATTAGCACAGATACGCAGTATTTT.

This clonotype has only a few counts. The CDR3 sequence: CASSFGTGNTGELFF. The CDR3 coding sequence is TGTGCCAGCAGCTTCGGGACGGGGAACACCGGGGAGCTGTTTTTT. The rearrangement joins TRBV5-6 to TRBJ2-2; D possibly matches TRBD1 or TRBD2 (5 bases each). The CDR3 covers 15 residues. Trimming removed 2 bases from V and 1 base from J, with 9 bases in between. CDR1 SGHDT and CDR2 YYEEEE come from the germline V gene.

This clonotype was seen a few times. The rearrangement uses TRBV12-3 or TRBV12-4 and TRBJ2-7, with D uncertain. Trimming cost V 6 bases and J 0 bases, with 15 bases left between them. The CDR3 has 15 residues. The CDR3 bases are TGTGCCAGCAGCCTTGGCCGTCCCCCCTCCTACGAGCAGTACTTC. Amino acid sequence: CASSLGRPPSYEQYF.